This TCR beta chain was retrieved from a study of cytomegalovirus exposure and HLA in healthy donors. The germline CDR1 and CDR2 sequences are SGHAT and FQNNGV. V lost 2 bases and J lost 5; bases outside the gene matches: 7. The CDR3 runs 15 residues. The primer mix had 60 Vbeta and 13 Jbeta primers. TCRdb keeps only in-frame clones here, not all; method: immunoSEQ multiplex PCR. The sample lists 100,000 or so clones; 65% to 80% were seen once. The V gene is TRBV11-2, the J gene TRBJ2-5; 8 bases map to TRBD2. This clonotype was obtained from a woman between 40 and 50 years old in good health and CMV-seronegative. The specimen sequenced was PBMCs. The CDR3 DNA reads TGTGCCAGCAGCTTAAGAGGTGCGGGGGGCGAGACCCAGTACTTC. It encodes CASSLRGAGGETQYF.